Listed here are 18 T cell receptor beta chains from one sample, sequenced in a study of blood T cell repertoires in COVID-19. Profiled with immunoSEQ multiplex PCR; TCRdb holds only in-frame clones, not every one. The repertoire includes roughly 250,000 clones, about 85% of them detected once, and approximately 7.5% sits in the top ten. Sequenced: peripheral blood. Receptors were obtained from a man aged 60 to 75 who had recovered from COVID-19.

J is TRBJ2-7 and V is TRBV27, with D perhaps matching TRBD1 (5 bases). This CDR3 is 15 amino acids long. V lost 2 bases and J lost 5, with 16 bases in between. Germline-derived CDR1 and CDR2 are MNHEY and SMNVEV (reference sequence). CDR3 loop: CASSLIGQGRNEQYF. The CDR3 bases are TGTGCCAGCAGTTTAATTGGGCAGGGTAGGAACGAGCAGTACTTC.

The chain carries TRBV5-1 and TRBJ2-1, with 12 bases identical to TRBD2. The CDR3 extends over 17 amino acids. Germline lookup yields CDR1 SGHRS and CDR2 YFSETQ. Trimming at V came to 3 bases and at J to 7 bases, leaving 11 bases not matched to a gene. CDR3 sequence reads: CASSSGLAGRRGNEQFF. In DNA form, the CDR3 reads TGCGCCAGCAGCTCGGGACTAGCGGGCCGCCGGGGAAATGAGCAGTTCTTC. The entire variable domain, with the rest obtained from reference TRBV5-1 and TRBJ2-1, is as follows: KAGVTQTPRYLIKTRGQQVTLSCSPISGHRSVSWYQQTPGQGLQFLFEYFSETQRNKGNFPGRFSGRQFSNSRSEMNVSTLELGDSALYLCASSSGLAGRRGNEQFFGPGTRLTVL.

J is TRBJ1-2 and V is TRBV3-1 (or the pseudogene TRBV3-2); D perhaps matches TRBD1 (5 bases). The CDR3 has 16 amino acids. Germline CDR1 LGHDT, CDR2 YNNKEL (reference sequence). V gave up 7 bases and J gave up 4 bases, with 22 bases separating them. In DNA form, the CDR3 reads TGTGCCAGCACCCAGACCCGCACGTCGGGGGGCTATGGCTACACCTTC. Protein: CASTQTRTSGGYGYTF.

The CDR3: CASSQGGLGFF. The CDR3 coding sequence is TGTGCCAGCAGCCAAGGAGGTTTAGGGTTCTTC. The chain combines TRBV3-1 (or the pseudogene TRBV3-2) with TRBJ2-1; no clear D gene. Trimming pared 1 base from V and 15 bases from J, leaving 10 bases between. The germline gives CDR1 LGHDT, CDR2 YNNKEL (reference sequence). CDR3 size: 11 residues.

The chain recombines TRBV7-9 with TRBJ2-3; TRBD2 aligns across 11 bases. The CDR3 contains 15 residues. The V gene's germline CDR1 is SEHNR and CDR2 FQNEAQ (reference sequence). With V trimmed by 7 bases and J by 7 bases, 10 bases remained unmatched. CDR3 sequence: CASTPRSGGANTQYF. The CDR3 DNA is TGTGCCAGCACCCCCCGTAGCGGGGGGGCAAATACGCAGTATTTT.

The rearrangement joins TRBV19 to TRBJ2-6; 7 positions agree with TRBD1. With 9 bases clipped from V and 0 bases from J, the junction kept 11 bases outside the gene matches. The germline V gene has CDR1 LNHDA and CDR2 SQIVND (reference sequence). The CDR3 consists of 17 residues. The CDR3: CASRNTGVLSGANVLTF. CDR3 coding DNA: TGTGCCAGCCGAAATACAGGGGTCCTCTCTGGGGCCAACGTCCTGACTTTC. The full variable domain, rest sourced from reference TRBV19 and TRBJ2-6, is DGGITQSPKYLFRKEGQNVTLSCEQNLNHDAMYWYRQDPGQGLRLIYYSQIVNDFQKGDIAEGYSVSREKKESFPLTVTSAQKNPTAFYLCASRNTGVLSGANVLTFGAGSRLTVL.

The chain uses TRBV14 and TRBJ1-1, with unresolved D. V lost 3 bases to trimming and J lost 7 bases, with 15 bases between them. CDR3 length equals 14 residues. The germline CDR1 and CDR2 sequences are SGHDN and FVKESK. The CDR3 region has the DNA TGTGCCAGCAGCCACTATCGACGGGGAAATGAAGCTTTCTTT. It translates to CASSHYRRGNEAFF.

This clone was seen more than once but under ten times. The CDR3 coding sequence is TGCGCCAGCAGCAGAATGGTAACGGGAGCCGAAGCTAATGAAAAACTGTTTTTT. Translating gives CASSRMVTGAEANEKLFF. The chain recombines TRBV5-1 with TRBJ1-4; no clear D. V shed 4 bases and J shed 3 bases, with 22 bases lying between them. CDR1 is SGHRS and CDR2 is YFSETQ in the germline V gene. The CDR3 extends over 18 amino acids.

About this clone itself: Other DNA sequences from this sample encode an identical CDR3 as well. The chain employs TRBV7-9 and TRBJ2-5, with 8 bases fitting TRBD2. The CDR3 is made up of 13 amino acids. With V trimmed by 5 bases and J by 2 bases, 1 base remained unmatched. The germline V gene has CDR1 SEHNR and CDR2 FQNEAQ (reference sequence). Here the CDR3 DNA reads TGTGCCAGCAGCCGGGGGGGACAAGAGACCCAGTACTTC. Its translation is CASSRGGQETQYF.

CDR3 nucleotides: TGTGCCAGCAGCTTTTCGCCCAGGGAGGGCTACGAGCAGTACTTC. Its protein is CASSFSPREGYEQYF. This chain connects TRBV5-5 to TRBJ2-7; 7 bases agree with TRBD2. The trim removed 2 bases at V and 3 bases at J, leaving 8 bases unmatched. Germline V gene sequence: CDR1 SGHKS, CDR2 YYEKEE (reference sequence). The CDR3 has 15 residues.

This sequence joins TRBV5-5 and TRBJ2-4; TRBD1 might be the D (5 bases). The CDR3 has 13 amino acids. Germline CDR1 reads SGHKS; CDR2 reads YYEKEE (reference sequence). Deletions cut 4 bases from V and 13 bases from J, with 18 bases between. The CDR3 sequence: CASSSRARGHQYF. In DNA form, the CDR3 reads TGTGCCAGCAGCAGCAGGGCCCGAGGCCACCAGTACTTC.

The rearrangement joins TRBV6-5 to TRBJ1-2, with D perhaps matching TRBD1 (6 bases). Trimming stripped 0 bases from V and 6 bases from J, with 17 bases between. Germline values: CDR1 MNHEY, CDR2 SVGAGI. This CDR3 spans 16 amino acids. The CDR3: CASSYSTGAGGDGYTF. In DNA form, the CDR3 reads TGTGCCAGCAGTTACTCGACGGGGGCTGGGGGGGATGGCTACACCTTC.

This chain joins TRBV19 and TRBJ2-3, with TRBD1 as a possible D gene (6 bases). Germline V gives CDR1 LNHDA, CDR2 SQIVND (reference sequence). Trimming took off 3 bases at V and 0 bases at J, with 10 bases between the two ends. The CDR3 contains 15 residues. The CDR3 spells CASSIRQASTDTQYF. Written as DNA, the CDR3 is TGTGCCAGTAGTATCCGACAGGCGAGCACAGATACGCAGTATTTT. Full variable domain (rest looked up from reference TRBV19 and TRBJ2-3): DGGITQSPKYLFRKEGQNVTLSCEQNLNHDAMYWYRQDPGQGLRLIYYSQIVNDFQKGDIAEGYSVSREKKESFPLTVTSAQKNPTAFYLCASSIRQASTDTQYFGPGTRLTVL.

This clone came up a few times. The chain is built from TRBV19 and TRBJ1-5, with D unresolved. Germline V CDR1 and CDR2: LNHDA, SQIVND (reference sequence). This CDR3 is 12 amino acids long. Trimming stripped 3 bases from V and 3 bases from J, with 3 bases between. CDR3 DNA: TGTGCCAGTAGTATGTACAATCAGCCCCAGCATTTT. Translation gives CASSMYNQPQHF.

The chain uses TRBV5-1 and TRBJ1-2, with 7 bases aligning to TRBD1. V lost 0 bases, J lost 4 bases, and 3 bases stayed unmatched. Germline assignment: CDR1 SGHRS and CDR2 YFSETQ. The CDR3 is 14 residues long. The CDR3 loop is CASSLEGGSYGYTF. CDR3 in DNA: TGCGCCAGCAGCTTGGAAGGGGGCTCCTATGGCTACACCTTC.

In its sample, this clone was seen a few times. The chain combines TRBV3-1 (or the pseudogene TRBV3-2) with TRBJ2-7; TRBD2 aligns across 7 bases. The CDR3 is 14 residues long. Germline V CDR1 and CDR2: LGHDT, YNNKEL (reference sequence). J gave up 0 bases and V 4 bases, and 3 bases lay outside the gene matches. In DNA, the CDR3 is TGTGCCAGCAGCCGGGCTAGCGGCTCCTACGAGCAGTACTTC. Its protein is CASSRASGSYEQYF.

The CDR3 sequence is CASSPDRGNSPLHF. DNA of the CDR3: TGTGCCAGCAGCCCCGACAGGGGGAATTCACCCCTCCACTTT. This sequence joins TRBV7-6 and TRBJ1-6, with TRBD1 matching 9 bases. V trimming: 5 bases; J trimming: 7 bases; junction bases outside the gene matches: 3. Germline V lookup: CDR1 SGHVS, CDR2 FNYEAQ. The CDR3 is 14 residues long. The full variable domain, with the rest looked up from reference TRBV7-6 and TRBJ1-6, is GAGVSQSPRYKVTKRGQDVALRCDPISGHVSLYWYRQALGQGPEFLTYFNYEAQQDKSGLPNDRFSAERPEGSISTLTIQRTEQRDSAMYRCASSPDRGNSPLHFGNGTRLTVT.

J is TRBJ1-5 and V is TRBV19; 7 bases agree with TRBD1. V was clipped by 5 bases and J by 2 bases; unmatched bases: 9. Germline values: CDR1 LNHDA, CDR2 SQIVND (reference sequence). The length of the CDR3 is 16 residues. CDR3 residues: CASSERQGRGNQPQHF. DNA of the CDR3: TGTGCCAGTAGTGAACGACAGGGTCGGGGCAATCAGCCCCAGCATTTT.